The 20 T cell receptor beta chains given below trace back to one sample, sequenced in a study of monozygotic twins with inflammatory bowel disease. From the 5' RACE reads, TCRdb lists one entry per CDR3 protein and no DNA. In total, the table holds 300,000 to 400,000 distinct CDR3 sequences. Sequencing input: blood. The receptors derive from a human donor with ulcerative colitis or Crohn's disease, or a healthy co-twin of an affected twin (not recorded which).

The V gene is TRBV5-1, the J gene TRBJ2-7. The CDR3 covers 12 residues. CDR1 SGHRS and CDR2 YFSETQ come from the germline V gene. The CDR3 protein is CASSLGYDEQYF.

The chain combines TRBV7-2 with TRBJ1-5; TCRdb returns TRBD1, unconfirmable since there is no DNA. Germline V lookup: CDR1 SGHTA, CDR2 FQGNSA. CDR3 size: 15 residues. The CDR3: CASSTQTGGGQPQHF.

The gene calls are TRBV28 and TRBJ2-7; the TCRdb call, TRBD1, lacks DNA for checking. Germline loops: CDR1 MDHEN, CDR2 SYDVKM. The CDR3 loop spans 15 amino acids. The CDR3 sequence: CASSLFGAGRDEQYF.

The V and J genes are TRBV4-2 and TRBJ1-1; TCRdb proposes TRBD1, but this gene call is untestable without DNA. Germline V gene lookup returns CDR1 LGHNA and CDR2 YNFKEQ. The CDR3 runs to 14 residues. CDR3 residues: CASSQGGRGTEAFF.

The V and J genes are TRBV5-1 and TRBJ2-3. Germline lookup yields CDR1 SGHRS and CDR2 YFSETQ. The CDR3 extends over 13 amino acids. The CDR3 sequence: CASSLAGADTQYF. The entire variable domain, with the rest obtained from reference TRBV5-1 and TRBJ2-3, is as follows: KAGVTQTPRYLIKTRGQQVTLSCSPISGHRSVSWYQQTPGQGLQFLFEYFSETQRNKGNFPGRFSGRQFSNSRSEMNVSTLELGDSALYLCASSLAGADTQYFGPGTRLTVL.

This chain joins TRBV5-1 and TRBJ1-4; the D call of TRBD1 rests on TCRdb alone, since no DNA is present to check it. The germline V gene encodes CDR1 SGHRS and CDR2 YFSETQ. The CDR3 is made up of 15 amino acids. This CDR3 reads CASSLPQGTNEKLFF. Using reference TRBV5-1 and TRBJ1-4 for the parts outside the CDR3, the full variable domain is KAGVTQTPRYLIKTRGQQVTLSCSPISGHRSVSWYQQTPGQGLQFLFEYFSETQRNKGNFPGRFSGRQFSNSRSEMNVSTLELGDSALYLCASSLPQGTNEKLFFGSGTQLSVL.

This chain joins TRBV6-2 or TRBV6-3 and TRBJ2-1; no DNA is available, so the TRBD1 call from TCRdb remains unchecked. The CDR3 runs 21 residues. Per germline, CDR1 MNHEY and CDR2 SVGEGT. The CDR3 loop is CASSYPPDRVRPLSSYNEQFF.

This sequence joins TRBV7-3 and TRBJ2-2; the TCRdb call, TRBD1, lacks DNA for checking. The CDR3 extends over 16 amino acids. CDR1 and CDR2 from the germline V gene are SGHTA and FQGTGA. Here the CDR3 reads CASSPPLGGGTGELFF.

This chain uses TRBV9 with TRBJ1-1. The CDR3 contains 14 residues. Germline CDR1 reads SGDLS; CDR2 reads YYNGEE. The CDR3 is CASSGRRQNTEAFF.

This rearrangement joins TRBV4-2 to TRBJ2-1; TCRdb's assignment of TRBD1 cannot be checked, as there is no DNA. From germline, CDR1 is LGHNA and CDR2 YNFKEQ. This CDR3 has 18 residues. CDR3 amino acids: CASSQGGSSARGYNEQFF.

This sequence joins TRBV6-1 and TRBJ2-7; TCRdb calls TRBD1, which cannot be checked without DNA. The CDR3 covers 18 residues. Per the germline V gene, CDR1 is MNHNS and CDR2 is SASEGT. This CDR3 is CASSESRWGQGKSIEQYF.

This chain links TRBV6-5 with TRBJ1-1; TCRdb lists TRBD1, though no DNA is available to test this call. This CDR3 region has 15 residues. Germline V CDR1 and CDR2: MNHEY, SVGAGI. The CDR3: CASSYATGWVSEAFF.

The V gene is TRBV4-1, the J gene TRBJ2-7. This CDR3 region has 16 residues. CDR1 and CDR2 (germline): MGHRA, YSYEKL. The CDR3 reads CASSPRVGIESGEQYF.

The CDR3 sequence: CASSRADPYEQYF. This rearrangement joins TRBV4-2 to TRBJ2-7. The CDR3 contains 13 residues. The V gene's germline CDR1 is LGHNA and CDR2 YNFKEQ.

This chain connects TRBV20-1 to TRBJ1-6; no DNA is available, so the TRBD1 call from TCRdb remains unchecked. Germline values: CDR1 DFQATT, CDR2 SNEGSKA (reference sequence). The CDR3 loop spans 12 amino acids. The CDR3 spells CSARAGGWSLHF.

The chain has TRBV5-1 and TRBJ1-4; as DNA is missing, the TRBD1 call by TCRdb cannot be tested. This CDR3 spans 16 amino acids. Germline-derived CDR1 and CDR2 are SGHRS and YFSETQ. The CDR3 region is CASSHQGAPTNEKLFF. Supplemented by reference TRBV5-1 and TRBJ1-4, the full variable domain reads KAGVTQTPRYLIKTRGQQVTLSCSPISGHRSVSWYQQTPGQGLQFLFEYFSETQRNKGNFPGRFSGRQFSNSRSEMNVSTLELGDSALYLCASSHQGAPTNEKLFFGSGTQLSVL.

V is TRBV4-1 and J is TRBJ2-3. CDR3 length equals 15 residues. Germline V gene sequence: CDR1 MGHRA, CDR2 YSYEKL. The CDR3 loop is CASSQGRTPTDTQYF.

J is TRBJ2-7 and V is TRBV6-2 or TRBV6-3; with no DNA, the TCRdb D assignment of TRBD2 cannot be verified. The CDR3 is 16 residues long. Germline V lookup: CDR1 MNHEY, CDR2 SVGEGT. The CDR3 reads CASRRPSGATSYEQYF.

CDR3 sequence: CASSAPRDGTEQYF. The rearrangement joins TRBV28 to TRBJ2-7; TCRdb proposes TRBD1, but this gene call is untestable without DNA. CDR3 length: 14 amino acids. CDR1 is MDHEN, CDR2 SYDVKM, per germline.

CDR3 loop: CASSVGGAVNTEAFF. The chain links TRBV9 to TRBJ1-1; without DNA, the TCRdb call of TRBD1 cannot be checked. The CDR3 covers 15 residues. Looked up from germline, CDR1 is SGDLS and CDR2 is YYNGEE.